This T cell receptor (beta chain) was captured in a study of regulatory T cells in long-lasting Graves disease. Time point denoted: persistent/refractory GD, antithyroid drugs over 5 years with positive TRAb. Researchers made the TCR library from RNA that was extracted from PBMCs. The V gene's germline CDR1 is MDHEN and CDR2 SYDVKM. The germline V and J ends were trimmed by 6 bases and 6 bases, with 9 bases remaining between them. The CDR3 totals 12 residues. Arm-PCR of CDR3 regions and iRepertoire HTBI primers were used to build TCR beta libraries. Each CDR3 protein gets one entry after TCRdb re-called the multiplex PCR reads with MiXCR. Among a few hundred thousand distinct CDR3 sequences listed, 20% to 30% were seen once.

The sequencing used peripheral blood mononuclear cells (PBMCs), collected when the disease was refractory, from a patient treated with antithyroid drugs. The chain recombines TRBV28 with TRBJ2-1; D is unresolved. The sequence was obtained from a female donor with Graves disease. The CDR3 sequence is CASRLSVNEQFF. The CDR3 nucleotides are TGTGCCAGCAGATTGAGTGTCAATGAGCAGTTCTTC.